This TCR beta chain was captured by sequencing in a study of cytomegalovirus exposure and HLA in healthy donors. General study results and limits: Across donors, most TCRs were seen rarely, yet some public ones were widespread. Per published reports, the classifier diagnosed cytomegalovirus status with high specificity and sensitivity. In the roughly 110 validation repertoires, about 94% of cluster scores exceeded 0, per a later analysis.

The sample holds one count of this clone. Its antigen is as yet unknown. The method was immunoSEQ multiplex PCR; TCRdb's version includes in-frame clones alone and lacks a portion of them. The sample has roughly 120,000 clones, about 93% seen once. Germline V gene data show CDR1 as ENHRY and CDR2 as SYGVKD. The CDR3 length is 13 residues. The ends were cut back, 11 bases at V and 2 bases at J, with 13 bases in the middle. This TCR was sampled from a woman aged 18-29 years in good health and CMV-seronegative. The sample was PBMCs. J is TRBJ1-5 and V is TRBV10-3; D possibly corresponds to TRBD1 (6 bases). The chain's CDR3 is CAGGGGGNQPQHF. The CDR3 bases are TGTGCCGGCGGGGGCGGTGGCAATCAGCCCCAGCATTTT.